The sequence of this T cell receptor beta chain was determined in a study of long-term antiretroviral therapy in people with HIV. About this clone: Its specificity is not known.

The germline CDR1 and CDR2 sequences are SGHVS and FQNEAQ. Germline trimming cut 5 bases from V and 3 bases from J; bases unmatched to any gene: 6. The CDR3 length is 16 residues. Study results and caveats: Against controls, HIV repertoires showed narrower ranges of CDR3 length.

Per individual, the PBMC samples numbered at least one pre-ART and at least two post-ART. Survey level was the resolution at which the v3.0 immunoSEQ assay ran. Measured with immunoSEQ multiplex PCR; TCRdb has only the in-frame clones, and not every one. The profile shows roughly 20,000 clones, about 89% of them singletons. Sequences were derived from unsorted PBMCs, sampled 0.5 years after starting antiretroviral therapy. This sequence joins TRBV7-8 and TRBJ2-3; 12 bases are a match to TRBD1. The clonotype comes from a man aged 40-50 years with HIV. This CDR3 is CASSMRDRGPTDTQYF. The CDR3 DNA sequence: TGTGCCAGCAGCATGCGGGACAGGGGGCCTACAGATACGCAGTATTTT.